This TCR beta chain comes out of a study of cytomegalovirus exposure and HLA in healthy donors. PCR primers comprised 60 Vbeta and 13 Jbeta primers. Sequenced by immunoSEQ multiplex PCR; TCRdb stores in-frame clones only, minus some. The sample lists roughly 150,000 clones, approximately 70% occurring once. The sequenced sample was PBMCs. The sequence came from a human donor in good health.

CDR3 sequence (DNA): TGTGCCAGCACCACCCCGACAGGGGGCGACTATGGCTACACCTTC. This encodes CASTTPTGGDYGYTF. The chain employs TRBV28 and TRBJ1-2; 10 bases are shared with TRBD1. V dropped 7 bases and J dropped 3; count of bases not matched to a gene: 8. Germline V CDR1 and CDR2: MDHEN, SYDVKM. The CDR3 length is 15 residues.